This T cell receptor beta chain is from a study of blood T cell repertoires in COVID-19. Across the whole study: In each case, the material was cDNA or gDNA derived from T cells, B-cell-depleted T cells, or PBMCs.

The V end lost 2 bases, the J end lost 1 base, and 4 bases lay between the germline ends. Germline values: CDR1 MNHEY, CDR2 SMNVEV (reference sequence). CDR3 length: 13 residues. In regard to this clone: Other DNA sequences in this specimen translate into the identical CDR3.

Libraries were prepared by immunoSEQ multiplex PCR; TCRdb keeps only in-frame clonotypes and omits some of them. The sample contains about 160,000 clones, about 88% of which appear only once. Sequencing was performed on peripheral blood. This chain uses TRBV27 with TRBJ2-3; D unresolved. The receptor comes from a woman older than 75 with acute or convalescent COVID-19. As DNA, the CDR3 is TGTGCCAGCAGTTTACGAGGCACAGATACGCAGTATTTT. This sequence encodes CASSLRGTDTQYF.